This TCR beta chain was profiled in a study of blood T cell repertoires in COVID-19. This CDR3 region has 13 residues. Per the germline V gene, CDR1 is GTSNPN and CDR2 is SVGIG (reference sequence). V dropped 4 bases and J dropped 3; count of bases not matched to a gene: 5. Profiled with immunoSEQ multiplex PCR; TCRdb holds only in-frame clones, not every one. The table includes fewer than 200,000 clones, roughly 91% detected once. Sequenced sample: peripheral blood. The chain is built from TRBV30 and TRBJ2-7; 8 nucleotides agree with TRBD1. This TCR derives from a woman in her fifties or sixties with acute or convalescent COVID-19. The CDR3 coding sequence is TGTGCCTGGACTTTGGGACAGGTCTACGAGCAGTACTTC. Translation gives CAWTLGQVYEQYF. The entire variable domain, with the rest obtained from reference TRBV30 and TRBJ2-7, is as follows: SQTIHQWPATLVQPVGSPLSLECTVEGTSNPNLYWYRQAAGRGLQLLFYSVGIGQISSEVPQNLSASRPQDRQFILSSKKLLLSDSGFYLCAWTLGQVYEQYFGPGTRLTVT.